What follows is one T cell receptor beta chain and its context. Authors' data handling: How many nucleated cells were present was estimated from reference gene primer amplification. Some clones are missing from TCRdb's copy, which holds only in-frame ones; the method was immunoSEQ multiplex PCR. The D gene and trimming were derived from the DNA, and the V and J assignments and clone size from that table. The sample includes about 250,000 clones, 82% of them seen just once. The sample originates from a study of blood T cell repertoires in COVID-19. Study details: From T cells, B-cell-depleted T cells, or PBMCs came the material, which was cDNA or gDNA.

The germline V and J ends were trimmed by 0 bases and 7 bases, with 18 bases remaining between them. Germline CDR1 is MGHRA and CDR2 is YSYEKL. The CDR3 contains 16 residues. This chain joins TRBV4-1 and TRBJ1-2; a weak D match, TRBD1 (5 bases). Sequencing input: peripheral blood. The source of this sequence is a woman in her 70s with acute or convalescent COVID-19. Here the CDR3 reads CASSQDQGNWGSGYTF. In DNA form, the CDR3 reads TGCGCCAGCAGCCAAGATCAAGGGAATTGGGGCTCTGGCTACACCTTC.